The entry that follows covers one TCR beta chain sequence. This entry belongs to a study of blood T cell repertoires in COVID-19. Study as a whole: PBMCs, B-cell-depleted T cells, or T cells provided the cDNA or gDNA that made up the material.

After removal of 2 bases from V and 0 bases from J, the junction contained 3 bases not matched to a gene. The CDR3 totals 15 residues. Germline lookup yields CDR1 MNHEY and CDR2 SVGAGI. Adults between roughly 18 and 89 years of age took part from 24 US areas. Recovery meant two consecutive negative NP/OP PCR tests, professional clearance, or resolved symptoms. Under the authors' procedure: Nucleated cell counts were estimated from reference gene primer amplification. Sequencing used immunoSEQ multiplex PCR; TCRdb keeps in-frame clones, though not all of them. Clonal size and the V and J genes are those of that table, whereas D and trimming came from the DNA. The sample carries a few hundred thousand clones, 80% to 90% recorded once.

The TCR was taken from a woman between 25 and 40 years old who had recovered from COVID-19. The genes are TRBV6-5 and TRBJ2-7; 8 bases line up with TRBD1. The sequenced sample consisted of PBMCs or T cells enriched from blood (not recorded which). CDR3: CASSYLRGLSYEQYF. The DNA of the CDR3 is TGTGCCAGCAGTTACCTCAGGGGGCTCTCCTACGAGCAGTACTTC.